The rows below give T cell receptor beta chains drawn from one sample of a study of cytotoxic CD8 clonotypes in ibrutinib-treated CLL. Clones were read by immunoSEQ multiplex PCR, and TCRdb kept only the in-frame ones, dropping some. The sample lists 250,000 to 350,000 clones, approximately 76% occurring once. The material sequenced was PBMCs, taken at disease progression, from a patient treated with ibrutinib. The receptors here all came from a human donor with chronic lymphocytic leukemia. CDR3s include the opening cysteine and the closing phenylalanine or tryptophan. D genes are given only for firm matches. The listing skips clone size in some rows; elsewhere it reads once, few, many or a size class.

>-|-|TRBV9|TRBJ1-2
TGTGCCAGCAGCGTAGGCAGGGGTAGTTATGGCTACACCTTC
CASSVGRGSYGYTF
>TRBD2|-|TRBV4-1|TRBJ2-7
TGCGCCAGCAGCCTCGAGGGACTATCGGGCGAGCAGTACTTC
CASSLEGLSGEQYF
>-|few|TRBV6-5|TRBJ2-2
TGTGCCAGCAGTTACAGGGTGGTTTTGGACGGGGAGCTGTTTTTT
CASSYRVVLDGELFF
>TRBD2|few|TRBV7-2|TRBJ2-3
TGTGCCAGCAGCCTCGCCCGAAGCGGGAGGGCCACGTGGGCAGATACGCAGTATTTT
CASSLARSGRATWADTQYF
>-|-|TRBV7-9|TRBJ2-7
TGTGCCAGCAGCTTAGGGGGAGGGGGCCCGGTCGAGCAGTACTTC
CASSLGGGGPVEQYF
>-|once|TRBV19|TRBJ1-1
TGTGCCAGTAGTATAGCTGGGAGTACTGAAGCTTTCTTT
CASSIAGSTEAFF
>-|-|TRBV19|TRBJ2-7
TGTGCCAGTAGTGAACCTCAGGGGTCCTACGAGCAGTACTTC
CASSEPQGSYEQYF
>TRBD1|-|TRBV7-9|TRBJ1-2
TGTGCCAGCAGCTTATACGCAGGGGGGATCTATGGCTACACCTTC
CASSLYAGGIYGYTF
>-|-|TRBV9|TRBJ1-1
TGTGCCAGCAGCGGATGGAACACTGAAGCTTTCTTT
CASSGWNTEAFF
>TRBD1|-|TRBV6-4|TRBJ2-7
TGTGCCAGCAGCCTCGACAGGGGGCTTGAGCAGTACTTC
CASSLDRGLEQYF
>-|-|TRBV10-3|TRBJ2-3
TGTGCCATCAGGGGATACGATACGCAGTATTTT
CAIRGYDTQYF
>-|-|TRBV14|TRBJ1-2
TGTGCCAGCAGCCAGACGGCAGGAACATCTGGCTACACCTTC
CASSQTAGTSGYTF
>-|few|TRBV11-2|TRBJ2-2
TGTGCCAGCAGCTTTAGCCTGGGTGGGAACACCGGGGAGCTGTTTTTT
CASSFSLGGNTGELFF
>-|-|TRBV10-3|TRBJ1-1
TGTGCCATCAGTGCCGGGCCAATGAACACTGAAGCTTTCTTT
CAISAGPMNTEAFF
>TRBD2|-|TRBV18|TRBJ2-5
TGTGCCAGCTCACCGGAGCGGGGCCAAGAGACCCAGTACTTC
CASSPERGQETQYF
>TRBD2|-|TRBV27|TRBJ2-1
TGTGCCAGCAGTTTTGCCGGGAGGGGCACCTACAATGAGCAGTTCTTC
CASSFAGRGTYNEQFF